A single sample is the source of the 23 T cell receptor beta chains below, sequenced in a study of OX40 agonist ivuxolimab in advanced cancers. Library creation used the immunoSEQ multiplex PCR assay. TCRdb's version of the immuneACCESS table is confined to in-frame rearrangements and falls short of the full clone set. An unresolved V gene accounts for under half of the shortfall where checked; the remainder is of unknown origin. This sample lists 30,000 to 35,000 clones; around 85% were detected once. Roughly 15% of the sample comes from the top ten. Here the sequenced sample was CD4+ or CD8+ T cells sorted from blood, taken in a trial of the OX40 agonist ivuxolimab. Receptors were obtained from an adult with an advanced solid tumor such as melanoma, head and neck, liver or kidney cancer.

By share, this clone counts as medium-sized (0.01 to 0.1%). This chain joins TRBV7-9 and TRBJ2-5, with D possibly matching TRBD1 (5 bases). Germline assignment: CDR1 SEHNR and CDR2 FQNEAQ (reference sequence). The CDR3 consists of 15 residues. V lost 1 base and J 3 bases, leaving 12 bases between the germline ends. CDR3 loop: CASSLGGGREETQYF. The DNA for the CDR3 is TGTGCCAGCAGCTTAGGGGGCGGCCGAGAAGAGACCCAGTACTTC. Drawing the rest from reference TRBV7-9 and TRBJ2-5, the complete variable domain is DTGVSQNPRHKITKRGQNVTFRCDPISEHNRLYWYRQTLGQGPEFLTYFQNEAQLEKSRLLSDRFSAERPKGSFSTLEIQRTEQGDSAMYLCASSLGGGREETQYFGPGTRLLVL.

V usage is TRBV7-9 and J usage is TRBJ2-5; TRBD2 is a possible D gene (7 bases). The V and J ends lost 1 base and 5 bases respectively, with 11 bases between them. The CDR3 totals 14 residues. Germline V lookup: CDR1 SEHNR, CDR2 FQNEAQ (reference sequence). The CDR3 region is CASSLDGGRETQYF. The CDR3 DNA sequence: TGTGCCAGCAGCTTAGACGGGGGGCGGGAGACCCAGTACTTC.

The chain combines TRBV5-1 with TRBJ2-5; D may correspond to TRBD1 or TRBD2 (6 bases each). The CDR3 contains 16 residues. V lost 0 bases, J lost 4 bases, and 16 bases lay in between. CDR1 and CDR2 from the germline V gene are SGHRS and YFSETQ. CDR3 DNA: TGCGCCAGCAGCTTGGGCGTCCGGGGGCGCGGAGAGACCCAGTACTTC. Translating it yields CASSLGVRGRGETQYF. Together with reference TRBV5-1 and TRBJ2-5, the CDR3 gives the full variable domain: KAGVTQTPRYLIKTRGQQVTLSCSPISGHRSVSWYQQTPGQGLQFLFEYFSETQRNKGNFPGRFSGRQFSNSRSEMNVSTLELGDSALYLCASSLGVRGRGETQYFGPGTRLLVL.

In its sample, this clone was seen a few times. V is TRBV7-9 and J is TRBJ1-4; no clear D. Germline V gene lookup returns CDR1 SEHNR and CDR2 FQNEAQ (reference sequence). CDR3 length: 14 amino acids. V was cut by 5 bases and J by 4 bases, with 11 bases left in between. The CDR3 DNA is TGTGCCAGCAGCACGGAGCTCCTTAATGAAAAACTGTTTTTT. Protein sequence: CASSTELLNEKLFF.

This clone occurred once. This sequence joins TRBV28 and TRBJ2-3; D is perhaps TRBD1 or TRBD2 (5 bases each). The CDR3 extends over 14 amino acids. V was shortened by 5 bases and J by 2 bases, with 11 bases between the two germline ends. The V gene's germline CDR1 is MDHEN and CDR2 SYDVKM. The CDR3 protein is CASSIGGNTDTQYF. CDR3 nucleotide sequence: TGTGCCAGCAGTATTGGGGGAAACACAGATACGCAGTATTTT.

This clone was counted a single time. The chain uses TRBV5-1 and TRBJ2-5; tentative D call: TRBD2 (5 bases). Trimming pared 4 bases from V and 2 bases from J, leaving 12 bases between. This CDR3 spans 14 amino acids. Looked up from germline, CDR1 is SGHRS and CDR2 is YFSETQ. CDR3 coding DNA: TGCGCCAGCAGCCTTAGGACTGATCAAGAGACCCAGTACTTC. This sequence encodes CASSLRTDQETQYF.

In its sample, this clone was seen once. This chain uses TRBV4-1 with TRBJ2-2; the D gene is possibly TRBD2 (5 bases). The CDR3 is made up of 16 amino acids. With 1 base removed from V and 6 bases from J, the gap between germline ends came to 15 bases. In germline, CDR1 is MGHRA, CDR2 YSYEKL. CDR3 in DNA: TGCGCCAGCAGCCAAGGCCCCAGCGGTGGGGCCGGGGAGCTGTTTTTT. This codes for CASSQGPSGGAGELFF.

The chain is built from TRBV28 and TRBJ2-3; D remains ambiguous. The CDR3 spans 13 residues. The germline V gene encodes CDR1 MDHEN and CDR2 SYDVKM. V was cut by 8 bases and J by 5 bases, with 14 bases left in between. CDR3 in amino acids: CASYSVGVDTQYF. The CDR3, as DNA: TGTGCCAGCTACTCGGTTGGGGTAGATACGCAGTATTTT.

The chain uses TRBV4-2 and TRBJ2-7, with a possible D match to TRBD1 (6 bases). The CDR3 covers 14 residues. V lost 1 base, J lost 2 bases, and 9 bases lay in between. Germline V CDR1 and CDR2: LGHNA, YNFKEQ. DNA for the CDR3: TGTGCCAGCAGCCAAGCCCGGGACACCTACGAGCAGTACTTC. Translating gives CASSQARDTYEQYF.

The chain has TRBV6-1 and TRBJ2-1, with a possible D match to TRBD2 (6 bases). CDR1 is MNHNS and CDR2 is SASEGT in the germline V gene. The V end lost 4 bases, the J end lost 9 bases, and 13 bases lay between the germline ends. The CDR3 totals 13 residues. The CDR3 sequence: CASSVWGGAEQFF. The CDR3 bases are TGTGCCAGCAGTGTATGGGGAGGTGCTGAGCAGTTCTTC.

The CDR3, as DNA: TGTGCCAGCAGCTTAGGGGGCTCGGGGTACGAGCAGTACTTC. It specifies CASSLGGSGYEQYF. This chain connects TRBV7-9 to TRBJ2-7; D could derive from TRBD1 or TRBD2 (5 bases each). This CDR3 comprises 14 residues. The germline V gene encodes CDR1 SEHNR and CDR2 FQNEAQ (reference sequence). Trimming removed 1 base at V and 4 bases at J, with 11 bases between.

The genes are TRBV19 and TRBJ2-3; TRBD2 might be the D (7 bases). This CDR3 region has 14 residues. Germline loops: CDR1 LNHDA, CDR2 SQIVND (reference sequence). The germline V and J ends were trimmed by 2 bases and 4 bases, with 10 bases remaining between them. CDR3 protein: CASSISGTSDTQYF. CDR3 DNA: TGTGCCAGTAGTATAAGCGGGACATCAGATACGCAGTATTTT.

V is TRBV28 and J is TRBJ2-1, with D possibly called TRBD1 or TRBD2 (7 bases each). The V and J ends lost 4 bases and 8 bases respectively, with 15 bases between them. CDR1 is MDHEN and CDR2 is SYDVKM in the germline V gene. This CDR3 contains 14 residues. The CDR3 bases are TGTGCCAGCAGTTCTGCAGGGGGGGCGGATGAGCAGTTCTTC. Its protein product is CASSSAGGADEQFF.

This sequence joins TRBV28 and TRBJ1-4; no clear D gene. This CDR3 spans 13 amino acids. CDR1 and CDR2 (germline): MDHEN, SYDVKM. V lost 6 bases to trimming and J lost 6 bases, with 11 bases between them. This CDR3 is CASSPRPDEKLFF. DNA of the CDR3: TGTGCCAGCAGCCCCCGCCCGGATGAAAAACTGTTTTTT.

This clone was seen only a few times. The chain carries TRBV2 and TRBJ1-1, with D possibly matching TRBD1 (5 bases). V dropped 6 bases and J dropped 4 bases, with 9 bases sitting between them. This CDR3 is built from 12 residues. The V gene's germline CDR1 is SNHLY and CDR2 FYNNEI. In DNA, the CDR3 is TGTGCCAGCAGCGGCGGGGGCACTGAAGCTTTCTTT. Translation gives CASSGGGTEAFF.

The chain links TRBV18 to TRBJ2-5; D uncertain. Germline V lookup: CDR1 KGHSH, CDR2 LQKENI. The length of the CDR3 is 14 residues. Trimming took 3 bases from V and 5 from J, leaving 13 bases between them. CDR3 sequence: CASSPAAGVETQYF. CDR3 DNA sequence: TGTGCCAGCTCACCCGCTGCCGGTGTGGAGACCCAGTACTTC.

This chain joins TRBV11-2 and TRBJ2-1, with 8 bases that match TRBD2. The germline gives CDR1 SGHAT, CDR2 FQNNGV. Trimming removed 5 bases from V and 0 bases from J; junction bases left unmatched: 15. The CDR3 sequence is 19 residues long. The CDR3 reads CASSTYGGLAGNSYNEQFF. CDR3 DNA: TGTGCCAGCAGCACTTATGGGGGGTTAGCGGGAAACTCCTACAATGAGCAGTTCTTC.

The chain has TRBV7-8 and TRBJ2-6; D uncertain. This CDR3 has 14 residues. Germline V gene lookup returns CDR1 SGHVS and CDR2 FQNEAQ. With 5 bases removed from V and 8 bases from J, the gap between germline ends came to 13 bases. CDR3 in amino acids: CASSHTLRSNVLTF. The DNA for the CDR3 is TGTGCCAGCAGCCACACGTTGCGTTCCAACGTCCTGACTTTC. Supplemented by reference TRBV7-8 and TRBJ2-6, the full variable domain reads GAGVSQSPRYKVAKRGQDVALRCDPISGHVSLFWYQQALGQGPEFLTYFQNEAQLDKSGLPSDRFFAERPEGSVSTLKIQRTQQEDSAVYLCASSHTLRSNVLTFGAGSRLTVL.

The CDR3 DNA follows: TGCGCCAGCAGCTTGCACGGGAGAGAGACCCAGTACTTC. It is translated as CASSLHGRETQYF. The chain is built from TRBV5-1 and TRBJ2-5, with D possibly TRBD2 on 6 matching bases. V lost 1 base and J lost 4, with 8 bases in between. CDR1 SGHRS and CDR2 YFSETQ come from the germline V gene. The CDR3 totals 13 residues.

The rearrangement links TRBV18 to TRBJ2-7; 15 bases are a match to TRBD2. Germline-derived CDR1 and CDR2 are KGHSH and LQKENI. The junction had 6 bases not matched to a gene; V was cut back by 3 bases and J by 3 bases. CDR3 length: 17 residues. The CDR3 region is CASSPPGTSGGYYEQYF. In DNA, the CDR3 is TGTGCCAGCTCACCCCCGGGGACTAGCGGGGGGTACTACGAGCAGTACTTC.

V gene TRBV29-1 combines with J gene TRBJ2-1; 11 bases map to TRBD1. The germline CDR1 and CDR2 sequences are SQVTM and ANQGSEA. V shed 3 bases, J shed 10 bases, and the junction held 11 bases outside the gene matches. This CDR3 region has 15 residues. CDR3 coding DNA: TGCAGCGTTGAGGTTCCGGGACAGGGGGGGTCAGAGCAGTTCTTC. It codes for CSVEVPGQGGSEQFF.

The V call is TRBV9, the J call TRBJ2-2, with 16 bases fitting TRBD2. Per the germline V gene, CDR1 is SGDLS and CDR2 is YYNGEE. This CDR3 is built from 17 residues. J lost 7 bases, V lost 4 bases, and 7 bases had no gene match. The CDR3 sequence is CASSPGLAGGRGGELFF. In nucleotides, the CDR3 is TGTGCCAGCAGCCCGGGACTAGCGGGAGGGCGAGGCGGGGAGCTGTTTTTT.

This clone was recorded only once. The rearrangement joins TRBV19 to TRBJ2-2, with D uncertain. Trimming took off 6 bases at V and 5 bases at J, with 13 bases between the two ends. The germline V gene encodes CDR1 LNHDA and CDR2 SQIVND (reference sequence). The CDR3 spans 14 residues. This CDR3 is CASRRSQQTGELFF. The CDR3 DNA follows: TGTGCCAGTAGACGATCCCAGCAGACCGGGGAGCTGTTTTTT.